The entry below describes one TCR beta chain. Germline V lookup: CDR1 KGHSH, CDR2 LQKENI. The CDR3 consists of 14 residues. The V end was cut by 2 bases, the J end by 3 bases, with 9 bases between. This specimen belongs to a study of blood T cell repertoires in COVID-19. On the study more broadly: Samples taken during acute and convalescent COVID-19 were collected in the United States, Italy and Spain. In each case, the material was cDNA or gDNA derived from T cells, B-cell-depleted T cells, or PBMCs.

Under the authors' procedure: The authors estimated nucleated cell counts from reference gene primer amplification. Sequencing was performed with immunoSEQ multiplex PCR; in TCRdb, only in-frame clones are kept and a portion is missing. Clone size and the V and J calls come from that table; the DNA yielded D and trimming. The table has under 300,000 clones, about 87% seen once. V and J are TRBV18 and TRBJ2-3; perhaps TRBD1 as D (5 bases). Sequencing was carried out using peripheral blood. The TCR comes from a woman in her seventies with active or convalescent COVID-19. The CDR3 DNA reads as TGTGCCAGCTCACCAGGGGCGCAGACAGATACGCAGTATTTT. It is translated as CASSPGAQTDTQYF.